The 6 T cell receptor beta chains presented below share a single source sample, sequenced in a study of blood T cell repertoires in COVID-19. Profiling relied on immunoSEQ multiplex PCR, and the TCRdb table lists in-frame clones only, not all of them. The sample consists of approximately 220,000 clones, 80% to 90% of them appearing once. What was sequenced was PBMCs or T cells enriched from blood (not recorded which). The receptor set was obtained from a middle-aged woman with acute COVID-19.

The CDR3 DNA reads TGCGCCAGCAGCTTGGGAGGTAGGGACACACTGAACACTGAAGCTTTCTTT. Its translation: CASSLGGRDTLNTEAFF. The chain employs TRBV5-1 and TRBJ1-1, with a tentative D call TRBD1 (6 bases). Trimming took off 0 bases at V and 0 bases at J, with 15 bases between the two ends. Germline V gene data show CDR1 as SGHRS and CDR2 as YFSETQ. CDR3 length: 17 amino acids.

The chain is built from TRBV13 and TRBJ2-7; possible D gene TRBD1, 5 bases. From germline, CDR1 is PRHDT and CDR2 FYEKMQ (reference sequence). V was shortened by 0 bases and J by 4 bases, with 10 bases between the two germline ends. CDR3 length: 14 residues. The CDR3 loop is CASSLGQVLYEQYF. CDR3 nucleotide sequence: TGTGCCAGCAGCTTAGGACAGGTACTATACGAGCAGTACTTC.

The gene calls are TRBV3-1 (or the pseudogene TRBV3-2) and TRBJ1-2, with TRBD1 matching 7 bases. The CDR3 loop spans 14 amino acids. The germline V gene has CDR1 LGHDT and CDR2 YNNKEL (reference sequence). V gave up 10 bases and J gave up 14 bases; unmatched junction bases: 22. DNA for the CDR3: TGTGCCACCCCCGCCTTCCCCAACAGGGGACTGTATACCTTC. Translating it yields CATPAFPNRGLYTF.

The V call is TRBV27, the J call TRBJ1-2; 8 nucleotides align to TRBD1. This CDR3 contains 14 residues. V lost 3 bases, J lost 10 bases, and 10 bases stayed unmatched. From germline, CDR1 is MNHEY and CDR2 SMNVEV (reference sequence). The CDR3 nucleotides read TGTGCCAGCAGTTTCTGGTGGGCAGGGGGCGACTACACCTTC. Translation: CASSFWWAGGDYTF.

This clone has only one observation. The chain recombines TRBV28 with TRBJ1-1; no firm D call. The germline V gene has CDR1 MDHEN and CDR2 SYDVKM. V shed 4 bases and J shed 1 base, with 10 bases lying between them. This CDR3 is built from 14 residues. The CDR3 nucleotides read TGTGCCAGCAGTTATTCGGTCAAGAACACTGAAGCTTTCTTT. Translated, it gives CASSYSVKNTEAFF.

This rearrangement joins TRBV4-3 to TRBJ1-6; the match to TRBD1 covers 8 bases. The J segment lost 6 bases and the V segment lost 5 bases, leaving 3 bases of the junction unmatched. CDR3 length: 14 amino acids. CDR1 and CDR2 (germline): LGHNA, YSLEER. The CDR3 loop is CASSVDRVNSPLHF. The CDR3 DNA sequence: TGCGCCAGCAGCGTGGACAGGGTTAATTCACCCCTCCACTTT.